This TCR beta chain was obtained from a study of cytotoxic CD8 clonotypes in ibrutinib-treated CLL. Overall study context: IGHV unmutated fewer than 18; relapsed/refractory around twelve; treatment-naive over 14. Response samples followed a median about twelve months of treatment, range 6 to 36.

The CDR3 length is 14 residues. Looked up from germline, CDR1 is LNHDA and CDR2 is SQIVND (reference sequence). J lost 5 bases, V lost 6 bases, and 7 bases had no gene match. Regarding this clone: The target antigen is unknown.

Measured with immunoSEQ multiplex PCR; TCRdb has only the in-frame clones, and not every one. The top ten clones hold around 2% of a sample with some 160,000 clones, roughly 86% of them seen once. Study results and caveats: Relative to age-matched healthy donors, clonality at baseline was higher, and it tracked circulating CD8+ T-cell counts. Treatment left the uncommon public clonotypes either contracted or stable in frequency.

The sequence was collected from a human donor with chronic lymphocytic leukemia. V and J are TRBV19 and TRBJ2-5; 9 bases agree with TRBD1. The sample here was PBMCs, taken after 12 months of ibrutinib treatment. The CDR3 protein is CASSRTGGRETQYF. CDR3 coding DNA: TGTGCCAGTAGCAGAACAGGGGGCCGGGAGACCCAGTACTTC.